A single sample is the source of the 27 T cell receptor beta chains below, sequenced in a study of T cells after yellow fever vaccination. TCRdb itself ran the 5' RACE reads through MiXCR, one entry per CDR3 protein. The sample records about 240,000 distinct CDR3 sequences, 3.6% being singletons. Sequenced here: PBMCs, sampled 15 days after the yellow fever booster vaccination. Every receptor here comes from a man aged 18 to 35 who received the YFV17D yellow fever vaccine.

This clonotype has a count of ten or more. This sequence joins TRBV10-3 and TRBJ1-4, with 7 bases identical to TRBD1. CDR1 is ENHRY, CDR2 SYGVKD, per germline. J gave up 8 bases and V 6 bases, and 6 bases lay outside the gene matches. The CDR3 totals 13 residues. This CDR3 reads CAISRGLEEKLFF. The CDR3 DNA sequence: TGTGCCATCAGCAGGGGGTTGGAGGAAAAACTGTTTTTT.

This clonotype has ten or more counts. The genes are TRBV12-3 or TRBV12-4 and TRBJ1-5; possibly TRBD1 for D (6 bases). V shed 2 bases and J shed 7 bases, with 9 bases lying between them. The CDR3 totals 13 residues. CDR3 protein: CASSLLGGQPQHF. The CDR3 DNA reads TGTGCCAGCAGTTTACTGGGGGGCCAGCCCCAGCATTTT.

Ten or more counts support this clonotype. The rearrangement links TRBV6-1 to TRBJ1-6; possibly TRBD1 for D (5 bases). The V and J ends lost 6 bases and 7 bases respectively, with 16 bases between them. Germline CDR1 and CDR2: MNHNS and SASEGT. The CDR3 extends over 15 amino acids. The CDR3 is CASRLRGEPNSPLHF. The CDR3 nucleotides are TGTGCCAGCAGACTTCGGGGGGAACCAAATTCACCCCTCCACTTT.

The sample holds many counts of this clonotype. CDR3 sequence reads: CASNVWPRDTQYF. In nucleotides, the CDR3 is TGTGCCAGCAATGTATGGCCCCGCGATACGCAGTATTTT. This chain joins TRBV12-3 or TRBV12-4 and TRBJ2-3, with D unclear. The CDR3 consists of 13 residues. The germline V and J ends were trimmed by 7 bases and 6 bases, with 14 bases remaining between them.

This clonotype has at least ten counts. The rearrangement links TRBV5-1 to TRBJ2-1, with 8 bases fitting TRBD2. J lost 9 bases, V lost 1 base, and 12 bases had no gene match. Germline assignment: CDR1 SGHRS and CDR2 YFSETQ. The CDR3 totals 16 residues. CDR3 protein: CASSLRSGGAVGEQFF. The CDR3 DNA sequence: TGCGCCAGCAGCTTGAGGTCGGGGGGGGCCGTTGGTGAGCAGTTCTTC. Variable domain in full (rest from reference TRBV5-1 and TRBJ2-1): KAGVTQTPRYLIKTRGQQVTLSCSPISGHRSVSWYQQTPGQGLQFLFEYFSETQRNKGNFPGRFSGRQFSNSRSEMNVSTLELGDSALYLCASSLRSGGAVGEQFFGPGTRLTVL.

This clonotype appeared many times. The genes are TRBV7-9 and TRBJ2-7; tentative D call: TRBD2 (6 bases). The length of the CDR3 is 16 residues. Germline values: CDR1 SEHNR, CDR2 FQNEAQ (reference sequence). V was cut by 5 bases and J by 0 bases, with 17 bases left in between. CDR3 nucleotide sequence: TGTGCCAGCAGCCACGTCGGCGGGGCCGGCTCCTACGAGCAGTACTTC. This translates into CASSHVGGAGSYEQYF. Using reference TRBV7-9 and TRBJ2-7 for the parts outside the CDR3, the full variable domain is DTGVSQNPRHKITKRGQNVTFRCDPISEHNRLYWYRQTLGQGPEFLTYFQNEAQLEKSRLLSDRFSAERPKGSFSTLEIQRTEQGDSAMYLCASSHVGGAGSYEQYFGPGTRLTVT.

The sample holds many counts of this clonotype. The J gene is TRBJ2-5, the V gene TRBV29-1, with D possibly matching TRBD2 (5 bases). This CDR3 comprises 15 residues. Germline CDR1 SQVTM, CDR2 ANQGSEA. Trimming pared 3 bases from V and 10 bases from J, leaving 24 bases between. The CDR3 DNA follows: TGCAGCGTTGAGCGGGCAGGTCGTCCAAATGGTGACCAGTACTTC. This encodes CSVERAGRPNGDQYF.

This clonotype was found many times. The rearrangement links TRBV4-1 to TRBJ2-4, with TRBD1 matching over 8 bases. CDR3 length equals 15 residues. Germline V CDR1 and CDR2: MGHRA, YSYEKL. The junction had 9 bases not matched to a gene; V was cut back by 4 bases and J by 7 bases. The CDR3 region has the DNA TGCGCCAGCAGCCCGGGACAGGCAATCAAGAACATTCAGTACTTC. Translation: CASSPGQAIKNIQYF.

Ten or more counts support this clonotype. This chain links TRBV7-9 with TRBJ2-7; 8 bases map to TRBD2. Germline V gives CDR1 SEHNR, CDR2 FQNEAQ (reference sequence). The CDR3 consists of 14 residues. J was trimmed by 4 bases and V by 5 bases; bases with no gene match: 7. Here the CDR3 reads CASSAGGGLYEQYV. CDR3 DNA sequence: TGTGCCAGCAGCGCCGGGGGGGGGCTATACGAGCAGTACGTC.

The sample holds many counts of this clonotype. The chain is built from TRBV7-9 and TRBJ1-3; no clear D gene. Germline V gene sequence: CDR1 SEHNR, CDR2 FQNEAQ (reference sequence). CDR3 size: 11 residues. The V end was cut by 8 bases, the J end by 2 bases, with 4 bases between. CDR3 protein: CASEPGNTIYF. For the CDR3, the DNA is TGTGCCAGCGAACCTGGAAACACCATATATTTT.

This clonotype was observed many times. Here the CDR3 reads CASRPHTRADTQYF. The CDR3 nucleotides are TGTGCCAGCCGCCCCCACACCCGGGCAGATACGCAGTATTTT. The chain recombines TRBV7-2 with TRBJ2-3; D unclear. Germline V gives CDR1 SGHTA, CDR2 FQGNSA. V shed 8 bases and J shed 4 bases, with 16 bases lying between them. This CDR3 contains 14 residues.

This clonotype came up many times. CDR3 protein: CASSRNPGGSSGNTIYF. CDR3 nucleotides: TGTGCCAGCTCACGAAACCCAGGGGGCAGCTCTGGAAACACCATATATTTT. The chain links TRBV18 to TRBJ1-3; TRBD1 matches 8 bases. Germline assignment: CDR1 KGHSH and CDR2 LQKENI. CDR3 length: 17 residues. V was clipped by 4 bases and J by 0 bases; unmatched bases: 8.

This clonotype was counted many times. This chain joins TRBV28 and TRBJ1-6; TRBD1 aligns across 7 bases. This CDR3 is built from 16 residues. CDR1 and CDR2 (germline): MDHEN, SYDVKM. The junction had 6 bases not matched to a gene; V was cut back by 5 bases and J by 2 bases. In nucleotides, the CDR3 is TGTGCCAGCAGTCTCAGGGGGTTTACCTATAATTCACCCCTCCACTTT. Its translation is CASSLRGFTYNSPLHF. The variable domain in full, with the rest retrieved from reference TRBV28 and TRBJ1-6, is DVKVTQSSRYLVKRTGEKVFLECVQDMDHENMFWYRQDPGLGLRLIYFSYDVKMKEKGDIPEGYSVSREKKERFSLILESASTNQTSMYLCASSLRGFTYNSPLHFGNGTRLTVT.

This clonotype was found many times. The rearrangement joins TRBV15 to TRBJ1-1; D is ambiguous. CDR1 and CDR2 from the germline V gene are LNHNV and YYDKDF (reference sequence). The CDR3 consists of 16 residues. Deletions cut 3 bases from V and 2 bases from J, with 16 bases between. CDR3: CATSSGPAVLNTEAFF. Here the CDR3 DNA reads TGTGCCACCAGCAGCGGTCCGGCCGTATTAAACACTGAAGCTTTCTTT.

This clonotype was seen repeatedly, ten times or more. The J gene is TRBJ2-6, the V gene TRBV7-6; D is perhaps TRBD1 (6 bases). Trimming shortened V by 0 bases and J by 0 bases, and 15 bases separated the two germline ends. The CDR3 sequence is 19 residues long. Germline-derived CDR1 and CDR2 are SGHVS and FNYEAQ. This CDR3 reads CASSLAAQGLVSGANVLTF. Here the CDR3 DNA reads TGTGCCAGCAGCTTAGCGGCGCAGGGGCTTGTCTCTGGGGCCAACGTCCTGACTTTC.

This clonotype was counted at least ten times. The V and J genes are TRBV5-1 and TRBJ2-1; 7 positions agree with TRBD2. Germline V gene sequence: CDR1 SGHRS, CDR2 YFSETQ. The CDR3 has 15 amino acids. J lost 5 bases, V lost 0 bases, and 5 bases had no gene match. CDR3 protein: CASSLGPSGNNEQFF. The CDR3, as DNA: TGCGCCAGCAGCTTGGGACCTAGCGGAAACAATGAGCAGTTCTTC.

This chain joins TRBV19 and TRBJ1-5, with TRBD1 matching 10 bases. The junction had 4 bases not matched to a gene; V was cut back by 5 bases and J by 3 bases. There are 15 residues in the CDR3. The germline gives CDR1 LNHDA, CDR2 SQIVND (reference sequence). The CDR3 loop is CASSRTGGANQPQHF. CDR3 DNA sequence: TGTGCCAGTAGTCGGACAGGGGGGGCCAATCAGCCCCAGCATTTT.

This clonotype was observed many times. The chain joins TRBV9 to TRBJ1-2; 11 bases fit TRBD1. Germline assignment: CDR1 SGDLS and CDR2 YYNGEE. The CDR3 runs 15 residues. The V and J ends lost 5 bases and 8 bases, in that order; junction bases with no gene match: 11. CDR3 DNA sequence: TGTGCCAGCAGTGCTAGGGACAGGGGGGTCGGAGGCTACACCTTC. The encoded protein is CASSARDRGVGGYTF.

V usage is TRBV6-4 and J usage is TRBJ1-1; 9 bases fit TRBD1. The CDR3 length is 16 residues. J gave up 4 bases and V 5 bases, and 11 bases lay outside the gene matches. The V gene's germline CDR1 is MRHNA and CDR2 SNTAGT. This CDR3 is CASSSFPGQGVTEAFF. The CDR3 DNA sequence: TGTGCCAGCAGTAGCTTTCCGGGACAGGGAGTCACTGAAGCTTTCTTT.

This clonotype was observed at least ten times. The chain links TRBV7-2 to TRBJ2-7, with D tentatively TRBD2 (6 bases). Trimming stripped 5 bases from V and 3 bases from J, with 11 bases between. This CDR3 region has 13 residues. Germline CDR1 and CDR2: SGHTA and FQGNSA. The CDR3 sequence: CASSPSAGYEQYF. The CDR3 DNA sequence: TGTGCCAGCAGCCCCTCAGCGGGCTACGAGCAGTACTTC. The full variable domain, completed using reference TRBV7-2 and TRBJ2-7, is GAGVSQSPSNKVTEKGKDVELRCDPISGHTALYWYRQSLGQGLEFLIYFQGNSAPDKSGLPSDRFSAERTGGSVSTLTIQRTQQEDSAVYLCASSPSAGYEQYFGPGTRLTVT.

This clonotype was observed many times. This chain joins TRBV12-3 or TRBV12-4 and TRBJ2-7, with D possibly matching TRBD2 (5 bases). The CDR3 contains 15 residues. V was pared by 3 bases and J by 1 base, with 13 bases between. CDR3 bases: TGTGCCAGCAGTTTGAGCGGAACAGCGTCCTACGAGCAGTACTTC. Translating gives CASSLSGTASYEQYF.

This clonotype has ten or more counts. This chain connects TRBV9 to TRBJ2-3; D ambiguous. CDR3 length: 15 residues. Between the trimmed V and J ends, which lost 0 bases and 1 base, there was a span of 9 bases. Germline CDR1 and CDR2: SGDLS and YYNGEE. Written as DNA, the CDR3 is TGTGCCAGCAGCGTAGAAGGGAAACGCACAGATACGCAGTATTTT. This encodes CASSVEGKRTDTQYF. Together with reference TRBV9 and TRBJ2-3, the CDR3 gives the full variable domain: DSGVTQTPKHLITATGQRVTLRCSPRSGDLSVYWYQQSLDQGLQFLIQYYNGEERAKGNILERFSAQQFPDLHSELNLSSLELGDSALYFCASSVEGKRTDTQYFGPGTRLTVL.

This clonotype was detected many times. The chain has TRBV4-2 and TRBJ1-6; no definite D call. Germline CDR1 and CDR2: LGHNA and YNFKEQ. CDR3 length equals 16 residues. Trimming took off 1 base at V and 4 bases at J, with 11 bases between the two ends. This CDR3 reads CASSQVKADYNSPLHF. CDR3 DNA sequence: TGTGCCAGCAGCCAAGTCAAGGCAGATTATAATTCACCCCTCCACTTT.

This clonotype was recorded at least ten times. V usage is TRBV2 and J usage is TRBJ2-2, with D unclear. V lost 7 bases to trimming and J lost 4 bases, with 7 bases between them. Germline CDR1 reads SNHLY; CDR2 reads FYNNEI. This CDR3 comprises 12 residues. In DNA, the CDR3 is TGTGCCAGCACTATGTCCACCGGGGAGCTGTTTTTT. It encodes CASTMSTGELFF.

CDR3 protein: CSASGGTKTQYF. The CDR3 nucleotides are TGCAGTGCTAGCGGGGGGACAAAGACCCAGTACTTC. The V call is TRBV20-1, the J call TRBJ2-5, with a weak D call TRBD2 (7 bases). Germline lookup yields CDR1 DFQATT and CDR2 SNEGSKA (reference sequence). The CDR3 consists of 12 residues. Trimming removed 3 bases at V and 6 bases at J, with 11 bases between.

In its sample, this clonotype was seen many times. The chain couples TRBV4-1 to TRBJ2-7, with 8 bases identical to TRBD1. Germline lookup yields CDR1 MGHRA and CDR2 YSYEKL. This CDR3 is built from 19 residues. V was pared by 0 bases and J by 2 bases, with 15 bases of the junction left unmatched. This CDR3 reads CASSQDRAGGRFRTYEQYF. CDR3 nucleotide sequence: TGCGCCAGCAGCCAAGATCGGGCAGGGGGCCGGTTTCGCACCTACGAGCAGTACTTC.

This clonotype was counted many times. The chain has TRBV18 and TRBJ1-5; tentatively, D is TRBD1 (5 bases). Trimming shortened V by 0 bases and J by 9 bases, and 6 bases separated the two germline ends. The germline gives CDR1 KGHSH, CDR2 LQKENI. This CDR3 is 12 amino acids long. The CDR3 loop is CASSPPGGPQHF. In DNA form, the CDR3 reads TGTGCCAGCTCACCACCGGGGGGGCCCCAGCATTTT.